One sample yielded the 2 T cell receptor beta chains listed below, sequenced in a study of blood T cell repertoires in COVID-19. The table came from immunoSEQ multiplex PCR; TCRdb's copy has only in-frame clones and leaves some out. The data contain under 150,000 clones, under 80% of them singletons. Sequencing input: peripheral blood. The receptors shown here come from a man between 60 and 75 years old with acute or convalescent COVID-19.

This clone was detected a few times. The chain is built from TRBV19 and TRBJ1-4; TRBD1 is a possible D gene (6 bases). This CDR3 region has 13 residues. Trimming pared 6 bases from V and 3 bases from J, leaving 8 bases between. Germline V gives CDR1 LNHDA, CDR2 SQIVND (reference sequence). The CDR3 loop is CASSDRPNEKLFF. For the CDR3, the DNA is TGTGCCAGTAGCGACAGGCCTAATGAAAAACTGTTTTTT. Looking up the rest from reference TRBV19 and TRBJ1-4 gives the full variable domain: DGGITQSPKYLFRKEGQNVTLSCEQNLNHDAMYWYRQDPGQGLRLIYYSQIVNDFQKGDIAEGYSVSREKKESFPLTVTSAQKNPTAFYLCASSDRPNEKLFFGSGTQLSVL.

The V and J genes are TRBV5-1 and TRBJ1-3; 10 bases align to TRBD1. The CDR3 covers 16 residues. CDR1 and CDR2 from the germline V gene are SGHRS and YFSETQ. Trimming cost V 0 bases and J 3 bases; bases outside gene matches: 3. The chain's CDR3 is CASSLAGQGFGNTIYF. DNA for the CDR3: TGCGCCAGCAGCTTGGCGGGACAGGGGTTTGGAAACACCATATATTTT.